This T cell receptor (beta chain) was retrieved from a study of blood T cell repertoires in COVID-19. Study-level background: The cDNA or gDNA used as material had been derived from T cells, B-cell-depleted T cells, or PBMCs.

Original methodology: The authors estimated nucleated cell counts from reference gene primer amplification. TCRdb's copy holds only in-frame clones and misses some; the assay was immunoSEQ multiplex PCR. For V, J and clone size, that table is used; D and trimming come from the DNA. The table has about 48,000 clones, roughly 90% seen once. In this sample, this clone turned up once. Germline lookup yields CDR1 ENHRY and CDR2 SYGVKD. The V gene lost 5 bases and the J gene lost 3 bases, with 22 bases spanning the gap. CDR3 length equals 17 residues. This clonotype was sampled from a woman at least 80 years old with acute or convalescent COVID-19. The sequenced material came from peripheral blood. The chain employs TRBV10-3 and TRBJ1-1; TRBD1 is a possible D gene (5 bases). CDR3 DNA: TGTGCCATCAGTTCCGGGACGAATGTGGGGGGGGACACTGAAGCTTTCTTT. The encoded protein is CAISSGTNVGGDTEAFF.